These 30 T cell receptor beta chains share one sample of origin, sequenced in a study of T cells in Graves' hyperthyroidism and ophthalmopathy. RNA transcripts provided the source from which TCR beta CDR3 regions were amplified. Using the HTBI primer set, a first-round RT-PCR was run on the TCR CDR3. Using its own MiXCR run on the multiplex PCR reads, TCRdb lists one record per CDR3 protein. Here the sample spans hundreds of thousands of distinct CDR3 sequences, about 16% being singletons. The sequencing input was blood. The source of these receptors is a woman in her 30s with Graves' hyperthyroidism.

The table lists this clonotype with a few counts. The genes are TRBV7-9 and TRBJ2-1, with 14 bases fitting TRBD2. The CDR3 is 16 amino acids. V was pared by 5 bases and J by 8 bases, with 8 bases of the junction left unmatched. The germline V gene has CDR1 SEHNR and CDR2 FQNEAQ (reference sequence). CDR3 sequence: CASSRLGLAGDDEQFF. Written as DNA, the CDR3 is TGTGCCAGCAGCCGATTGGGACTAGCGGGAGACGATGAGCAGTTCTTC.

This clonotype was seen more than once but under ten times. The genes are TRBV20-1 and TRBJ1-2; D remains unclear. This CDR3 has 13 amino acids. The germline V and J ends were trimmed by 3 bases and 2 bases, with 10 bases remaining between them. Per the germline V gene, CDR1 is DFQATT and CDR2 is SNEGSKA (reference sequence). The CDR3 DNA reads as TGCAGTGCTAGCGGCACTGAGAACTATGGCTACACCTTC. This gives the protein CSASGTENYGYTF.

The genes are TRBV29-1 and TRBJ2-3; 14 positions match TRBD2. CDR3 length: 15 residues. Germline V CDR1 and CDR2: SQVTM, ANQGSEA. The V segment lost 5 bases and the J segment 4 bases; nucleotides outside the gene matches: 5. Here the CDR3 reads CSVPGTSGSPDTQYF. In DNA form, the CDR3 reads TGCAGCGTTCCCGGGACTAGCGGGAGTCCAGATACGCAGTATTTT.

V and J are TRBV7-8 and TRBJ1-3, with D unresolved. CDR1 and CDR2 from the germline V gene are SGHVS and FQNEAQ. The V end lost 1 base, the J end lost 4 bases, and 8 bases lay between the germline ends. This CDR3 comprises 14 residues. CDR3: CASSLDSAGNTIYF. CDR3 DNA sequence: TGTGCCAGCAGCTTAGACAGCGCGGGAAACACCATATATTTT. Drawing the rest from reference TRBV7-8 and TRBJ1-3, the complete variable domain is GAGVSQSPRYKVAKRGQDVALRCDPISGHVSLFWYQQALGQGPEFLTYFQNEAQLDKSGLPSDRFFAERPEGSVSTLKIQRTQQEDSAVYLCASSLDSAGNTIYFGEGSWLTVV.

This clonotype occurred many times. V usage is TRBV13 and J usage is TRBJ2-7; 12 positions agree with TRBD2. J was trimmed by 0 bases and V by 5 bases; bases with no gene match: 5. Germline V gene data show CDR1 as PRHDT and CDR2 as FYEKMQ (reference sequence). The CDR3 is 16 amino acids. CDR3 amino acids: CASSLAGGPPSYEQYF. Written as DNA, the CDR3 is TGTGCCAGCAGCCTAGCGGGAGGGCCTCCCTCCTACGAGCAGTACTTC.

The table lists this clonotype with a few counts. The chain joins TRBV25-1 to TRBJ2-5; no clear D. The V and J ends lost 1 base and 4 bases respectively, with 4 bases between them. Looked up from germline, CDR1 is MGHDK and CDR2 is SYGVNS. The CDR3 has 12 residues. CDR3 region: CASSEFRETQYF. In nucleotides, the CDR3 is TGTGCCAGCAGTGAATTCCGAGAGACCCAGTACTTC.

This clonotype came up many times. V and J are TRBV5-6 and TRBJ2-3, with D possibly being TRBD1 (6 bases). V was clipped by 4 bases and J by 3 bases, with 12 bases between them. This CDR3 comprises 14 residues. Germline CDR1 and CDR2: SGHDT and YYEEEE. The CDR3 is CASSPVDSTDTQYF. DNA of the CDR3: TGTGCCAGCAGCCCAGTGGACAGTACAGATACGCAGTATTTT.

This clonotype was detected once. The chain has TRBV29-1 and TRBJ1-5; D ambiguous. This CDR3 comprises 15 residues. Germline CDR1 is SQVTM and CDR2 is ANQGSEA. The ends were cut back, 5 bases at V and 0 bases at J, with 14 bases in the middle. CDR3 DNA: TGCAGCGTTATCCTTGGGAAGCATAGCAATCAGCCCCAGCATTTT. Amino acid sequence: CSVILGKHSNQPQHF. Supplemented by reference TRBV29-1 and TRBJ1-5, the full variable domain reads SAVISQKPSRDICQRGTSLTIQCQVDSQVTMMFWYRQQPGQSLTLIATANQGSEATYESGFVIDKFPISRPNLTFSTLTVSNMSPEDSSIYLCSVILGKHSNQPQHFGDGTRLSIL.

Concerning this clonotype itself: A much larger clone is a single base away; this may be a read error. The genes are TRBV30 and TRBJ1-4, with a tentative D call TRBD1 (5 bases). The CDR3 has 15 residues. Germline V gives CDR1 GTSNPN, CDR2 SVGIG (reference sequence). Trimming shortened V by 6 bases and J by 4 bases, and 18 bases separated the two germline ends. CDR3 region: CACNTGRAFNEKLFF. The CDR3 region has the DNA TGTGCCTGCAATACGGGGCGGGCGTTTAATGAAAAACTGTTTTTT.

This clonotype showed up just a few times. The chain combines TRBV3-1 with TRBJ2-7; D may be TRBD2 (6 bases). There are 15 residues in the CDR3. CDR1 and CDR2 from the germline V gene are LGHDT and YNNKEL (reference sequence). V was shortened by 2 bases and J by 3 bases, with 14 bases between the two germline ends. The CDR3 is CASSQTGTALYEQYF. CDR3 sequence (DNA): TGTGCCAGCAGCCAAACCGGGACTGCCCTCTACGAGCAGTACTTC.

The chain joins TRBV7-9 to TRBJ2-7; the D is unclear. CDR3 length: 13 amino acids. V lost 2 bases, J lost 4 bases, and 9 bases lay in between. Germline V lookup: CDR1 SEHNR, CDR2 FQNEAQ (reference sequence). The CDR3 is CASSLPRPYEQYF. For the CDR3, the DNA is TGTGCCAGCAGCTTACCGCGGCCATACGAGCAGTACTTC.

This clonotype has at least ten counts. The rearrangement links TRBV20-1 to TRBJ2-3; the D is unclear. CDR1 and CDR2 from the germline V gene are DFQATT and SNEGSKA (reference sequence). V was trimmed by 1 base and J by 3 bases, leaving 11 bases between them. CDR3 size: 14 residues. Here the CDR3 DNA reads TGCAGTGCTAGAGTCTTTTCCTTTACAGATACGCAGTATTTT. This translates into CSARVFSFTDTQYF.

This clonotype was seen only a few times. V and J are TRBV20-1 and TRBJ2-2, with TRBD2 identical over 13 bases. Germline V gene data show CDR1 as DFQATT and CDR2 as SNEGSKA (reference sequence). The V and J ends lost 0 bases and 5 bases, in that order; junction bases with no gene match: 6. This CDR3 has 17 residues. The chain's CDR3 is CSARDRTSGSGTGELFF. As DNA, the CDR3 is TGCAGTGCTAGAGATCGGACTAGCGGGAGCGGAACCGGGGAGCTGTTTTTT.

The chain links TRBV15 to TRBJ1-1; 7 bases are a match to TRBD1. Germline trimming cut 10 bases from V and 0 bases from J; bases unmatched to any gene: 14. Germline CDR1 LNHNV, CDR2 YYDKDF (reference sequence). This CDR3 spans 16 amino acids. The chain's CDR3 is CAIKGLRTGVNTEAFF. The CDR3 DNA sequence: TGTGCCATCAAGGGTTTACGGACAGGAGTGAACACTGAAGCTTTCTTT.

Regarding this clonotype: A much larger clone sits a single nucleotide away, making a read error possible. CDR3 nucleotide sequence: TGCGCCAGCCGCTTTCAGGTTTCGGGACTAGGATCCGAGCAGTACTTC. It translates to CASRFQVSGLGSEQYF. The genes are TRBV5-1 and TRBJ2-7, with TRBD2 matching 8 bases. This CDR3 contains 16 residues. CDR1 SGHRS and CDR2 YFSETQ come from the germline V gene.

This clonotype has more than one count but fewer than ten. The chain employs TRBV2 and TRBJ2-1; 10 nucleotides match TRBD1. The germline CDR1 and CDR2 sequences are SNHLY and FYNNEI. The ends lost 7 bases at V and 3 bases at J; junction bases unmatched: 3. The CDR3 totals 14 residues. The CDR3 here is CASKTGGFYNEQFF. DNA for the CDR3: TGTGCCAGCAAGACAGGGGGCTTCTACAATGAGCAGTTCTTC.

This clonotype was counted ten times or more. J is TRBJ2-5 and V is TRBV27, with D perhaps matching TRBD1 or TRBD2 (6 bases each). This CDR3 region has 19 residues. V was trimmed by 3 bases and J by 1 base, leaving 24 bases between them. Germline V CDR1 and CDR2: MNHEY, SMNVEV (reference sequence). The CDR3, as DNA: TGTGCCAGCAGTTTGTCAGGGGCGTGGGTCCTAGCGACCCAAGAGACCCAGTACTTC. Its translation: CASSLSGAWVLATQETQYF.

The chain employs TRBV5-1 and TRBJ2-7; D gene unclear. Matching the DNA end better, TRBJ2-1 makes the J call doubtful. In germline, CDR1 is SGHRS, CDR2 YFSETQ. CDR3 length: 14 amino acids. The DNA of the CDR3 is TGCGCCAGCAGCTTGGAGGGTTTAGTCTACGAGCAGTTCTTC. It is translated as CASSLEGLVYEQFF.

Notes on this clonotype: The junction differs from germline at one of its ends, possibly a read error. The chain recombines TRBV7-3 with TRBJ2-2, with 9 positions matching TRBD2. CDR3 size: 19 residues. Germline V gene data show CDR1 as SGHTA and CDR2 as FQGTGA. The CDR3 region has the DNA TGCGCCAGCAGCTTAACCCCAGCGAGCGGGAGGCCTCTCACCGGGGAGCTGTTTTTT. Its protein is CASSLTPASGRPLTGELFF.

This chain joins TRBV5-1 and TRBJ2-2, with D perhaps matching TRBD1 (6 bases). Germline V gene data show CDR1 as SGHRS and CDR2 as YFSETQ. V lost 3 bases and J 6 bases, leaving 12 bases between the germline ends. The CDR3 is made up of 14 amino acids. This CDR3 reads CASSWTESAGELFF. The CDR3 bases are TGCGCCAGCAGCTGGACAGAGTCAGCCGGGGAGCTGTTTTTT. The full variable domain, completed using reference TRBV5-1 and TRBJ2-2, is KAGVTQTPRYLIKTRGQQVTLSCSPISGHRSVSWYQQTPGQGLQFLFEYFSETQRNKGNFPGRFSGRQFSNSRSEMNVSTLELGDSALYLCASSWTESAGELFFGEGSRLTVL.

The genes are TRBV9 and TRBJ2-3, with 9 nucleotides matching TRBD2. Germline-derived CDR1 and CDR2 are SGDLS and YYNGEE. Losses at the gene ends were 4 bases for V and 6 bases for J; bases not matched to a gene: 9. This CDR3 region has 15 residues. CDR3 DNA: TGTGCCAGCAGCCCCTCATGGACTAGCGCGGATACGCAGTATTTT. Translation: CASSPSWTSADTQYF.

The CDR3 is CASSPLQGSLNTEAFF. The CDR3 nucleotides are TGTGCCAGCAGCCCACTTCAGGGGTCGCTGAACACTGAAGCTTTCTTT. The V gene is TRBV9, the J gene TRBJ1-1, with D tentatively TRBD1 (6 bases). The CDR3 loop spans 16 amino acids. Germline CDR1 is SGDLS and CDR2 is YYNGEE. V was cut by 4 bases and J by 0 bases, with 16 bases left in between.

The chain joins TRBV9 to TRBJ2-1, with D possibly being TRBD2 (6 bases). The CDR3 covers 14 residues. The ends were cut back, 2 bases at V and 3 bases at J, with 9 bases in the middle. Germline CDR1 reads SGDLS; CDR2 reads YYNGEE. The CDR3 spells CASSVGGNYNEQFF. As DNA, the CDR3 is TGTGCCAGCAGCGTCGGCGGGAACTACAATGAGCAGTTCTTC. The variable domain in full, with the rest retrieved from reference TRBV9 and TRBJ2-1, is DSGVTQTPKHLITATGQRVTLRCSPRSGDLSVYWYQQSLDQGLQFLIQYYNGEERAKGNILERFSAQQFPDLHSELNLSSLELGDSALYFCASSVGGNYNEQFFGPGTRLTVL.

In the case of this clonotype: No DNA is shown, since the ends of the CDR3 on it are uncertain; the CDR3 is the one TCRdb lists. The chain couples TRBV7-2 to TRBJ2-4; TRBD2, the table's D call, lacks a check against the DNA. CDR1 SGHTA and CDR2 FQGNSA come from the germline V gene. Counting both end residues, the CDR3 totals 22 amino acids. The chain's CDR3 is CASSFYICSARGHSGRADIQYF.

This clonotype was seen at least ten times. The gene calls are TRBV11-2 and TRBJ1-2, with D unclear. The V end lost 5 bases, the J end lost 0 bases, and 13 bases lay between the germline ends. CDR1 and CDR2 from the germline V gene are SGHAT and FQNNGV. The CDR3 consists of 15 residues. As DNA, the CDR3 is TGTGCCAGCAGCCGGATAATGGGCGCTAACTATGGCTACACCTTC. It is translated as CASSRIMGANYGYTF. Full variable domain (outside the CDR3, taken from reference TRBV11-2 and TRBJ1-2): EAGVAQSPRYKIIEKRQSVAFWCNPISGHATLYWYQQILGQGPKLLIQFQNNGVVDDSQLPKDRFSAERLKGVDSTLKIQPAKLEDSAVYLCASSRIMGANYGYTFGSGTRLTVV.

The table lists this clonotype with a few counts. The rearrangement uses TRBV7-9 and TRBJ2-5, with D perhaps matching TRBD1 (6 bases). Between the trimmed V and J ends, which lost 2 bases and 3 bases, there was a span of 10 bases. Per the germline V gene, CDR1 is SEHNR and CDR2 is FQNEAQ (reference sequence). The CDR3 contains 14 residues. CDR3 in amino acids: CASSLTRQEETQYF. The CDR3 DNA follows: TGTGCCAGCAGCTTAACTCGACAGGAAGAGACCCAGTACTTC.

This clonotype was detected many times. This chain uses TRBV7-2 with TRBJ1-2; a weak D match, TRBD1 (6 bases). The CDR3 length is 12 residues. The germline V gene encodes CDR1 SGHTA and CDR2 FQGNSA. With 3 bases removed from V and 4 bases from J, the gap between germline ends came to 6 bases. CDR3 sequence: CASSFRGYGYTF. In DNA, the CDR3 is TGTGCCAGCAGCTTCAGGGGCTATGGCTACACCTTC.

This clonotype was observed at least ten times. This chain links TRBV28 with TRBJ2-7; a weak D match, TRBD1 (5 bases). The germline CDR1 and CDR2 sequences are MDHEN and SYDVKM. The V end lost 4 bases, the J end lost 6 bases, and 19 bases lay between the germline ends. The CDR3 contains 15 residues. The CDR3: CASSSGGGAPLEQYF. Here the CDR3 DNA reads TGTGCCAGCAGTTCTGGTGGTGGGGCACCTCTCGAGCAGTACTTC.

Many counts were recorded for this clonotype. This chain joins TRBV12-3 or TRBV12-4 and TRBJ2-3; 7 nucleotides line up with TRBD1. The CDR3 has 15 amino acids. With 6 bases clipped from V and 2 bases from J, the junction kept 8 bases outside the gene matches. This CDR3 reads CASSKTGSHTDTQYF. The CDR3 DNA sequence: TGTGCCAGCAGCAAGACAGGGAGCCACACAGATACGCAGTATTTT.

This clonotype was observed a few times. V usage is TRBV30 and J usage is TRBJ1-6; 7 bases align to TRBD1. The CDR3 runs to 13 residues. Germline V gene sequence: CDR1 GTSNPN, CDR2 SVGIG (reference sequence). V lost 4 bases and J lost 6; bases outside the gene matches: 3. CDR3 loop: CAWTAGGNSPLHF. In DNA form, the CDR3 reads TGTGCCTGGACCGCAGGGGGTAATTCACCCCTCCACTTT.